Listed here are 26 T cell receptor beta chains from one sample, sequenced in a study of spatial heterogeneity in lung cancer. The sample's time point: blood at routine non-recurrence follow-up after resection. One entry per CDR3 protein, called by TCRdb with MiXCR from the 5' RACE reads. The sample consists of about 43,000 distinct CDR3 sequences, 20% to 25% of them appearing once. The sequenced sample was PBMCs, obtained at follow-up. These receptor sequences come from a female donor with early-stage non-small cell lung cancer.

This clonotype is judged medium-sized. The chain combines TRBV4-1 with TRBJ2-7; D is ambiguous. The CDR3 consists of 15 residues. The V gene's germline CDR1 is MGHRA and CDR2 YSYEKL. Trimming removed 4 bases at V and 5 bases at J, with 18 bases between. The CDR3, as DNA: TGCGCCAGCAGCCGCTCGATTTTGAGACTCAACGAGCAGTACGTC. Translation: CASSRSILRLNEQYV.

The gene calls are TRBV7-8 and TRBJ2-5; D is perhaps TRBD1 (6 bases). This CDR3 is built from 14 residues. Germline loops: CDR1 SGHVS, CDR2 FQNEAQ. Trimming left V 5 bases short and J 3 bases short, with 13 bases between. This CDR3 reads CASSQVRGEETQYF. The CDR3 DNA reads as TGTGCCAGCAGCCAAGTCAGGGGCGAAGAGACCCAGTACTTC.

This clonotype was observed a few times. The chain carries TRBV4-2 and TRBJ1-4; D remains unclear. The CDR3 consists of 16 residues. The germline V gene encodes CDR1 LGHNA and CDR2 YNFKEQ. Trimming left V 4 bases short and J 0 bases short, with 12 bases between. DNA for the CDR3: TGTGCCAGCAGCCCGAACAGCCTTGCAACTAATGAAAAACTGTTTTTT. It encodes CASSPNSLATNEKLFF.

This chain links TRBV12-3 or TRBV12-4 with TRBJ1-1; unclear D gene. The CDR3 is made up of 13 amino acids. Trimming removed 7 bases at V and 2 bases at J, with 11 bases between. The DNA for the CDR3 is TGTGCCAGCACCCGTCGAACTAACACTGAAGCTTTCTTT. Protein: CASTRRTNTEAFF.

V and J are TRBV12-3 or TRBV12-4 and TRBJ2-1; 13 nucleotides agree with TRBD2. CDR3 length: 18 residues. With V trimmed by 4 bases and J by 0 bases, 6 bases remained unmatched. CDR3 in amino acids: CASSSGLAGPSSYNEQFF. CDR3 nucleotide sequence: TGTGCCAGCAGTTCGGGACTAGCGGGACCCAGCTCCTACAATGAGCAGTTCTTC.

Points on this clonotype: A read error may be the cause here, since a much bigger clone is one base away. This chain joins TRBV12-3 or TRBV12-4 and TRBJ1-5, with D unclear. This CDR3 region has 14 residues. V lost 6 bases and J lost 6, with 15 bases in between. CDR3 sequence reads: CASSRTEGSQPQHF. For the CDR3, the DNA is TGTGCCAGCAGCAGGACGGAAGGGAGTCAGCCCCAGCATTTT.

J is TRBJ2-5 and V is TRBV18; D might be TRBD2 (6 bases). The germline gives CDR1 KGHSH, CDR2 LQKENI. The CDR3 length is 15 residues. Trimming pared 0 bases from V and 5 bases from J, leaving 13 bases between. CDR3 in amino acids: CASSPPTRIGETQYF. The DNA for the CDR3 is TGTGCCAGCTCACCACCGACTAGAATAGGGGAGACCCAGTACTTC. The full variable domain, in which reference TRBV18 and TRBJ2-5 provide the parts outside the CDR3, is NAGVMQNPRHLVRRRGQEARLRCSPMKGHSHVYWYRQLPEEGLKFMVYLQKENIIDESGMPKERFSAEFPKEGPSILRIQQVVRGDSAAYFCASSPPTRIGETQYFGPGTRLLVL.

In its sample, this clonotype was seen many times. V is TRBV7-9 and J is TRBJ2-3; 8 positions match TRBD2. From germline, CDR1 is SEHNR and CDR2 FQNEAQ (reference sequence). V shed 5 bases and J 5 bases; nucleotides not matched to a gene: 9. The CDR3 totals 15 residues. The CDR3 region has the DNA TGTGCCAGCAGCACACGCGGGGGGACGGGAGATACGCAGTATTTT. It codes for CASSTRGGTGDTQYF.

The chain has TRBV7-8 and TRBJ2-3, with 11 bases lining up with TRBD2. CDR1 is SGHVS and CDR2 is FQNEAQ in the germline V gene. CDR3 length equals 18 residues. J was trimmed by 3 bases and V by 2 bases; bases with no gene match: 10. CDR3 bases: TGTGCCAGCAGCTTATTCCCCGCTAGCGGGAGGATTACAGATACGCAGTATTTT. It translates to CASSLFPASGRITDTQYF. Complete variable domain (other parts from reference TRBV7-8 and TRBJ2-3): GAGVSQSPRYKVAKRGQDVALRCDPISGHVSLFWYQQALGQGPEFLTYFQNEAQLDKSGLPSDRFFAERPEGSVSTLKIQRTQQEDSAVYLCASSLFPASGRITDTQYFGPGTRLTVL.

This chain's CDR3 is CASSLAGGLYEQFF. CDR3 nucleotide sequence: TGTGCCAGCAGCTTAGCGGGAGGGCTTTATGAGCAGTTCTTC. V and J are TRBV11-1 and TRBJ2-1, with 7 nucleotides matching TRBD2. The length of the CDR3 is 14 residues. Germline-derived CDR1 and CDR2 are SGHAT and FQDESV (reference sequence). Trimming removed 0 bases from V and 8 bases from J; junction bases left unmatched: 4.

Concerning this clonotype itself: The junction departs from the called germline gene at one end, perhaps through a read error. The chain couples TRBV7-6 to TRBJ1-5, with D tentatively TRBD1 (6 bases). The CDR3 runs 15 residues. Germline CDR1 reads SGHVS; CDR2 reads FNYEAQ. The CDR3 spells CASSLVGHSNQPQHF. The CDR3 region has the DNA TGTGCTAGCAGCTTAGTGGGACACTCCAATCAGCCCCAGCATTTT. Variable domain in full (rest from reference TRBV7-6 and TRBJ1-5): GAGVSQSPRYKVTKRGQDVALRCDPISGHVSLYWYRQALGQGPEFLTYFNYEAQQDKSGLPNDRFSAERPEGSISTLTIQRTEQRDSAMYRCASSLVGHSNQPQHFGDGTRLSIL.

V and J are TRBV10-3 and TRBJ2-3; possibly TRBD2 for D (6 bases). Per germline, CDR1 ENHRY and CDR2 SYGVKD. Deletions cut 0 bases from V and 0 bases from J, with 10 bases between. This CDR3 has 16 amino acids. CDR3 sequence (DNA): TGTGCCATCAGTGAGTCGATAGCGGCTAGCACAGATACGCAGTATTTT. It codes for CAISESIAASTDTQYF.

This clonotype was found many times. The CDR3: CASSLSPSYNEQFF. CDR3 in DNA: TGTGCCAGCAGCCTATCCCCCTCCTACAATGAGCAGTTCTTC. The V gene is TRBV9, the J gene TRBJ2-1; D gene ambiguous. This CDR3 is built from 14 residues. Germline values: CDR1 SGDLS, CDR2 YYNGEE. V lost 4 bases and J lost 0, with 8 bases in between.

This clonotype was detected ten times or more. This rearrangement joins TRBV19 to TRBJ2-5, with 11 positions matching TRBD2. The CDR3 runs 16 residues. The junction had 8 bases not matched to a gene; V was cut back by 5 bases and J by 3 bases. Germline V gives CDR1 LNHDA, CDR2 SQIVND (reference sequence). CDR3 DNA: TGTGCCAGTAGTGCGTGGGGACTAGCGGTCGAAGAGACCCAGTACTTC. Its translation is CASSAWGLAVEETQYF. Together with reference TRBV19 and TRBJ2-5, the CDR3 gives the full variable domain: DGGITQSPKYLFRKEGQNVTLSCEQNLNHDAMYWYRQDPGQGLRLIYYSQIVNDFQKGDIAEGYSVSREKKESFPLTVTSAQKNPTAFYLCASSAWGLAVEETQYFGPGTRLLVL.

The CDR3 region is CASSPGTSGTTEQYF. The CDR3 nucleotides are TGTGCCAGTAGTCCCGGGACTAGCGGTACCACTGAGCAGTACTTC. The rearrangement joins TRBV19 to TRBJ2-7; 11 bases agree with TRBD2. CDR3 length: 15 amino acids. Germline CDR1 and CDR2: LNHDA and SQIVND (reference sequence). The trim removed 5 bases at V and 7 bases at J, leaving 10 bases unmatched.

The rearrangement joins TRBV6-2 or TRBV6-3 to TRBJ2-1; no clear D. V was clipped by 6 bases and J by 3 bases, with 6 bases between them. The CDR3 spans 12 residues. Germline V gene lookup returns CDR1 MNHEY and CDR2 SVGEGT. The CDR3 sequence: CASSVVYNEQFF. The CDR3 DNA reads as TGTGCCAGCAGCGTAGTCTACAATGAGCAGTTCTTC.

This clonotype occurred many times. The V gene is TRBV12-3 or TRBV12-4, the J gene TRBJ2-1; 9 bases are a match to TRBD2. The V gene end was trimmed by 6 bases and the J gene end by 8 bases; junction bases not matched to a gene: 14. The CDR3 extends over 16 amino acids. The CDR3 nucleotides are TGTGCCAGCAGCTCACCCCTAGCGGGACCAGGGGATGAGCAGTTCTTC. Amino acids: CASSSPLAGPGDEQFF.

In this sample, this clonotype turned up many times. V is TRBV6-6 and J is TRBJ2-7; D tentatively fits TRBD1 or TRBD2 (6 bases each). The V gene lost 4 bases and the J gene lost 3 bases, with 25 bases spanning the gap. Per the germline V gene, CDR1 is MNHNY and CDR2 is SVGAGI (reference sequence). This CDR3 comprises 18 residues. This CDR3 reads CASSSQSGGSEDYYEQYF. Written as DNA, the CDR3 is TGTGCCAGCAGTTCTCAGTCCGGGGGCTCAGAGGACTACTACGAGCAGTACTTC.

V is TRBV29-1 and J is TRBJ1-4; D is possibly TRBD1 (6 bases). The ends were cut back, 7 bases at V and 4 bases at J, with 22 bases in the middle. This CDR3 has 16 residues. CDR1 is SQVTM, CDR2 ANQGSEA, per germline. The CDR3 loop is CSALRPGGFDNEKLFF. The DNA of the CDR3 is TGCAGCGCCTTACGCCCCGGGGGCTTCGATAATGAAAAACTGTTTTTT.

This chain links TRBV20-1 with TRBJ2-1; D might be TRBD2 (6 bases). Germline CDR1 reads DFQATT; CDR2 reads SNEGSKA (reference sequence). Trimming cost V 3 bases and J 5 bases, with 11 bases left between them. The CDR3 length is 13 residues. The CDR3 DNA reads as TGCAGTGCTAGCGGCGGGATGAACAATGAGCAGTTCTTC. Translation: CSASGGMNNEQFF.

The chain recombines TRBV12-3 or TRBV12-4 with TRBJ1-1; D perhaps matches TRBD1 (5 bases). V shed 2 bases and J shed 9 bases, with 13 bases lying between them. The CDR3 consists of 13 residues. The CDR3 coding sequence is TGTGCCAGCAGTTTACCCCGGGGGGGTCAAGCTTTCTTT. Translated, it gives CASSLPRGGQAFF.

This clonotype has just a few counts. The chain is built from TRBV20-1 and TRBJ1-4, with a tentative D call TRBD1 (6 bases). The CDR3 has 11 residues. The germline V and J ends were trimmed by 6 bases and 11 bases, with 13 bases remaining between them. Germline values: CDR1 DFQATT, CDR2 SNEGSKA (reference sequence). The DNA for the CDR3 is TGCAGTGCCCACAGGGAGAGGAAACTGTTTTTT. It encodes CSAHRERKLFF.

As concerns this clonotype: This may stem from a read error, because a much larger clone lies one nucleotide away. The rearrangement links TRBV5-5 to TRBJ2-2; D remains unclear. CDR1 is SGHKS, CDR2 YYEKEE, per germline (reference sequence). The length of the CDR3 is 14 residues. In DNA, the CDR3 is TGTGTCAGCAGCTTGAACCCTACCACCGGGGAGCTGTTTTTT. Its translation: CVSSLNPTTGELFF.

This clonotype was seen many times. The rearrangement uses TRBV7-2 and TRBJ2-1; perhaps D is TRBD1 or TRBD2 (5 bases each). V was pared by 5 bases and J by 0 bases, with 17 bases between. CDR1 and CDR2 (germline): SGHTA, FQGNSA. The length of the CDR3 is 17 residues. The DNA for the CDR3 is TGTGCCAGCAGCCTCAGTGGGGGAAGGAACTCCTACAATGAGCAGTTCTTC. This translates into CASSLSGGRNSYNEQFF. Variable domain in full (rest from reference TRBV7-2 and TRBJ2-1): GAGVSQSPSNKVTEKGKDVELRCDPISGHTALYWYRQSLGQGLEFLIYFQGNSAPDKSGLPSDRFSAERTGGSVSTLTIQRTQQEDSAVYLCASSLSGGRNSYNEQFFGPGTRLTVL.

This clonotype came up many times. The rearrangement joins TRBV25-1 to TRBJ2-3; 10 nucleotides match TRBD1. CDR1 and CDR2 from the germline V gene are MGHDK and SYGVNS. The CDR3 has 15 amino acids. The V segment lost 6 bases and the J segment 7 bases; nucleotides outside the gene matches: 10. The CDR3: CASRSVTGGEYTQYF. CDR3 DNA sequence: TGTGCCAGCAGAAGTGTGACAGGGGGCGAATATACGCAGTATTTT.

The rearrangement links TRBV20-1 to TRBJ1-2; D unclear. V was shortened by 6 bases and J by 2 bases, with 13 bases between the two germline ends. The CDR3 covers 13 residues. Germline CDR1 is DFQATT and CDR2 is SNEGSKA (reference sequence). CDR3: CSALLVGNYGYTF. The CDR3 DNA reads TGCAGTGCCCTCCTGGTGGGGAACTATGGCTACACCTTC.